These T cell receptor beta chains were read from a single sample in a study of shared clonotypes between healthy human individuals. Data came from immunoSEQ multiplex PCR; TCRdb stores just in-frame clones and leaves some out. The repertoire holds over 750,000 clones, with approximately 96% as singletons. Sample: naive CD8+ T cells sorted from blood. The receptors stem from a man aged 25-45 years in good health. CDR3s include the opening cysteine and the closing phenylalanine or tryptophan. A D gene is named only where the DNA matches it firmly.

v_call,j_call,d_call,cdr3_aa,cdr3_nt
TRBV7-9,TRBJ2-7,TRBD1,CASSLTMRDSSYEQYF,TGTGCCAGCAGCTTAACTATGAGGGACAGCTCCTACGAGCAGTACTTC
TRBV6-1,TRBJ2-7,NA,CASSESFIDRASLTYEQYF,TGTGCCAGCAGTGAATCGTTCATAGATCGGGCTAGCTTAACCTACGAGCAGTACTTC
TRBV27,TRBJ2-7,NA,CASSLLARGQPYEQYF,TGTGCCAGCAGTCTCCTCGCTCGTGGCCAACCCTACGAGCAGTACTTC
TRBV5-5,TRBJ2-7,NA,CASSLVAGRLEGNYEQYF,TGTGCCAGCAGCTTGGTCGCAGGGAGGCTTGAAGGAAACTACGAGCAGTACTTC
TRBV4-1,TRBJ1-5,NA,CASSQDGTTHQPQHF,TGCGCCAGCAGCCAAGATGGGACAACCCATCAGCCCCAGCATTTT
TRBV11-3,TRBJ2-7,TRBD1,CASSSGQAVGEQYF,TGTGCCAGCAGCTCGGGACAGGCGGTAGGCGAGCAGTACTTC
TRBV9,TRBJ2-1,NA,CASSPAHKIHNEQFF,TGTGCCAGCAGCCCTGCACACAAGATCCACAATGAGCAGTTCTTC
TRBV7-8,TRBJ2-7,TRBD2,CASQTSGSYEQYF,TGTGCCTCCCAGACTAGCGGAAGTTACGAGCAGTACTTC
TRBV18,TRBJ2-1,TRBD1,CASSPLETGEVNEQFF,TGTGCCAGCTCACCATTGGAGACAGGGGAGGTCAATGAGCAGTTCTTC
TRBV7-8,TRBJ2-5,NA,CASSPRLGAGQETQYF,TGTGCCAGCAGCCCCCGGCTAGGGGCGGGCCAAGAGACCCAGTACTTC
TRBV6-1,TRBJ1-4,NA,CASSELRGTTNEKLFF,TGTGCCAGCAGTGAATTACGAGGGACAACTAATGAAAAACTGTTTTTT
TRBV6-1,TRBJ1-2,TRBD1,CASSDRGGYGYTF,TGTGCCAGCTCAGACAGGGGGGGCTATGGCTACACCTTC
TRBV30,TRBJ2-7,NA,CAWSADHEQYF,TGTGCCTGGTCTGCGGATCACGAGCAGTACTTC
TRBV11-2,TRBJ1-1,NA,CASSPGLMNTEAFF,TGTGCCAGCAGCCCCGGACTGATGAACACTGAAGCTTTCTTT
TRBV21-1,TRBJ1-3,NA,CASSKAAVGNTIYF,TGTGCCAGCAGCAAAGCGGCAGTTGGAAACACCATATATTTT
TRBV19,TRBJ2-7,NA,CASSIDWNPTEQYF,TGTGCCAGTAGTATTGATTGGAACCCGACAGAGCAGTACTTC
TRBV7-9,TRBJ2-7,NA,CASSSLVGVVYEQYF,TGTGCCAGCAGCTCACTAGTCGGGGTCGTCTACGAGCAGTACTTC
TRBV14,TRBJ2-7,TRBD1,CASGTGTGIYEQYF,TGTGCCAGCGGAACCGGGACAGGGATCTACGAGCAGTACTTC